This entry lists 30 T cell receptor beta chains sequenced from one sample in a study of OX40 agonist ivuxolimab in advanced cancers. The table came from immunoSEQ multiplex PCR; TCRdb's copy has only in-frame clones and leaves some out. The table shows under 100,000 clones, with over 75% occurring only once. Sample: CD4+ or CD8+ T cells sorted from blood, taken in a trial of the OX40 agonist ivuxolimab. The receptor set was obtained from an adult with an advanced solid tumor such as melanoma, head and neck, liver or kidney cancer.

CDR3 amino acids: CASSVLRSAGNEQFF. The CDR3 DNA reads as TGTGCCAGCAGTGTTCTAAGGTCTGCAGGCAATGAGCAGTTCTTC. The chain recombines TRBV6-1 with TRBJ2-1; D uncertain. The germline CDR1 and CDR2 sequences are MNHNS and SASEGT. This CDR3 has 15 residues. With 4 bases removed from V and 6 bases from J, the gap between germline ends came to 16 bases.

As to this clone: Different DNA sequences within this sample yield the same CDR3. The genes are TRBV18 and TRBJ1-1; the D is unclear. Between the trimmed V and J ends, which lost 3 bases and 1 base, there was a span of 9 bases. Germline CDR1 reads KGHSH; CDR2 reads LQKENI. The length of the CDR3 is 14 residues. The CDR3 sequence is CASSPAGGNTEAFF. The CDR3 DNA reads TGTGCCAGCTCACCCGCAGGTGGGAACACTGAAGCTTTCTTT. Based on the CDR3 plus reference TRBV18 and TRBJ1-1, the full variable domain is NAGVMQNPRHLVRRRGQEARLRCSPMKGHSHVYWYRQLPEEGLKFMVYLQKENIIDESGMPKERFSAEFPKEGPSILRIQQVVRGDSAAYFCASSPAGGNTEAFFGQGTRLTVV.

The chain combines TRBV5-6 with TRBJ2-7; D is uncertain. Germline CDR1 reads SGHDT; CDR2 reads YYEEEE. V was cut by 4 bases and J by 7 bases, with 18 bases left in between. CDR3 size: 14 residues. CDR3 sequence: CASSPGPKSEEQYF. In nucleotides, the CDR3 is TGTGCCAGCAGCCCCGGCCCTAAGTCAGAGGAGCAGTACTTC. The variable domain in full, with the rest retrieved from reference TRBV5-6 and TRBJ2-7, is DAGVTQSPTHLIKTRGQQVTLRCSPKSGHDTVSWYQQALGQGPQFIFQYYEEEERQRGNFPDRFSGHQFPNYSSELNVNALLLGDSALYLCASSPGPKSEEQYFGPGTRLTVT.

In nucleotides, the CDR3 is TGTGCCAGCAGCAAGAGGACTAGCTGGAGGACCTCCTACGAGCAGTACTTC. It encodes CASSKRTSWRTSYEQYF. The rearrangement joins TRBV21-1 to TRBJ2-7; the table names TRBD2, a call not compared with the DNA. TRBV21-1 is shown as a pseudogene. The CDR3 consists of 17 residues.

The rearrangement joins TRBV19 to TRBJ2-7, with 7 bases matching TRBD1. The CDR3 extends over 15 amino acids. In germline, CDR1 is LNHDA, CDR2 SQIVND (reference sequence). Trimming took 6 bases from V and 4 from J; bases not matched to a gene: 12. The CDR3 loop is CASSKQTGLGYEQYF. In DNA form, the CDR3 reads TGTGCCAGTAGCAAACAGACAGGGTTGGGGTACGAGCAGTACTTC.

The CDR3 loop is CASSVEGTSEQFF. The CDR3 DNA follows: TGTGCCAGCAGCGTAGAGGGGACGAGTGAGCAGTTCTTC. The chain uses TRBV9 and TRBJ2-1; D tentatively fits TRBD1 or TRBD2 (5 bases each). Germline V gene lookup returns CDR1 SGDLS and CDR2 YYNGEE. The CDR3 sequence is 13 residues long. V was pared by 0 bases and J by 9 bases, with 10 bases between.

The gene calls are TRBV5-5 and TRBJ2-3, with D tentatively TRBD1 (5 bases). The length of the CDR3 is 13 residues. Germline V gene data show CDR1 as SGHKS and CDR2 as YYEKEE (reference sequence). The germline V and J ends were trimmed by 4 bases and 6 bases, with 12 bases remaining between them. For the CDR3, the DNA is TGTGCCAGCAGCAAGACAGATTTCGATACGCAGTATTTT. This sequence encodes CASSKTDFDTQYF.

This chain joins TRBV20-1 and TRBJ2-7, with D possibly matching TRBD1 (5 bases). The CDR3 has 11 amino acids. Trimming removed 1 base at V and 5 bases at J, with 6 bases between. Germline V gene lookup returns CDR1 DFQATT and CDR2 SNEGSKA (reference sequence). The CDR3 nucleotides are TGCAGTGCTAGAGGACAGCACGAGCAGTACTTC. The encoded protein is CSARGQHEQYF.

The CDR3 loop is CASSVDGRASYGYTF. The CDR3 DNA follows: TGTGCCAGCAGCGTAGATGGACGGGCATCCTATGGCTACACCTTC. The chain links TRBV9 to TRBJ1-2; D is ambiguous. This CDR3 region has 15 residues. Deletions cut 0 bases from V and 4 bases from J, with 13 bases between. CDR1 is SGDLS and CDR2 is YYNGEE in the germline V gene.

The chain joins TRBV7-3 to TRBJ2-3, with unresolved D. V lost 5 bases to trimming and J lost 0 bases, with 9 bases between them. The CDR3 length is 14 residues. CDR1 and CDR2 from the germline V gene are SGHTA and FQGTGA. In nucleotides, the CDR3 is TGTGCCAGCAGCCCCCGAAGCAGCACAGATACGCAGTATTTT. It specifies CASSPRSSTDTQYF.

CDR3 sequence: CASSFLLAGITGELFF. The CDR3 region has the DNA TGTGCCAGCAGCTTTTTACTAGCGGGGATAACCGGGGAGCTGTTTTTT. The chain recombines TRBV5-6 with TRBJ2-2; 10 bases fit TRBD2. The CDR3 runs to 16 residues. V trimming: 2 bases; J trimming: 5 bases; junction bases outside the gene matches: 6. CDR1 is SGHDT, CDR2 YYEEEE, per germline.

The chain combines TRBV14 with TRBJ2-1; 8 bases line up with TRBD2. V shed 3 bases and J 3 bases; nucleotides not matched to a gene: 4. This CDR3 has 15 amino acids. Germline CDR1 reads SGHDN; CDR2 reads FVKESK. The CDR3 coding sequence is TGTGCCAGCAGCCAGCGGGAGGTACACTACAATGAGCAGTTCTTC. Amino acids: CASSQREVHYNEQFF.

The rearrangement uses TRBV5-4 and TRBJ1-2, with D tentatively TRBD1 (6 bases). The length of the CDR3 is 14 residues. Germline CDR1 and CDR2: SGHNT and YYREEE (reference sequence). Trimming removed 4 bases from V and 2 bases from J, with 12 bases in between. The CDR3 DNA is TGTGCCAGCAGCGGAGGACAGAAAAACTATGGCTACACCTTC. Translating gives CASSGGQKNYGYTF.

The chain has TRBV29-1 and TRBJ2-1, with 11 bases fitting TRBD1. CDR1 is SQVTM, CDR2 ANQGSEA, per germline. The CDR3 is 18 amino acids. V trimming: 6 bases; J trimming: 7 bases; junction bases outside the gene matches: 20. The CDR3 DNA reads as TGCAGCGTGGGGGGTATAGGCTCTGGACAGGGGGCCCCGAATGAGCAGTTCTTC. Translated, it gives CSVGGIGSGQGAPNEQFF.

J is TRBJ2-1 and V is TRBV28; 7 bases are shared with TRBD1. CDR1 is MDHEN and CDR2 is SYDVKM in the germline V gene. This CDR3 has 15 amino acids. Trimming cost V 5 bases and J 4 bases; bases outside gene matches: 8. This chain's CDR3 is CASSGVGGKYNEQFF. DNA of the CDR3: TGTGCCAGCAGTGGGGTAGGGGGCAAGTACAATGAGCAGTTCTTC.

This sequence joins TRBV18 and TRBJ1-1, with D perhaps TRBD1 (6 bases). The ends were cut back, 4 bases at V and 4 bases at J, with 13 bases in the middle. The CDR3 is 14 amino acids. Germline CDR1 and CDR2: KGHSH and LQKENI. The CDR3 protein is CASSQITGSTEAFF. CDR3 in DNA: TGTGCCAGCTCACAGATTACAGGGTCCACTGAAGCTTTCTTT.

The rearrangement links TRBV19 to TRBJ1-2, with TRBD1 as a possible D gene (6 bases). This CDR3 is 15 amino acids long. Germline V gives CDR1 LNHDA, CDR2 SQIVND (reference sequence). V was clipped by 7 bases and J by 4 bases, with 19 bases between them. For the CDR3, the DNA is TGTGCCAGTACCAACCCAGGGGATCTCGGCTATGGCTACACCTTC. It yields the protein CASTNPGDLGYGYTF. The variable domain in full, with the rest retrieved from reference TRBV19 and TRBJ1-2, is DGGITQSPKYLFRKEGQNVTLSCEQNLNHDAMYWYRQDPGQGLRLIYYSQIVNDFQKGDIAEGYSVSREKKESFPLTVTSAQKNPTAFYLCASTNPGDLGYGYTFGSGTRLTVV.

This chain joins TRBV2 and TRBJ2-1, with D unclear. Deletions cut 0 bases from V and 6 bases from J, with 18 bases between. The CDR3 is 17 amino acids. CDR1 and CDR2 (germline): SNHLY, FYNNEI. The CDR3 DNA sequence: TGTGCCAGCAGTGAAGCGTCAGGATGGCCACTGAGCAATGAGCAGTTCTTC. Its protein is CASSEASGWPLSNEQFF. Looking up the rest from reference TRBV2 and TRBJ2-1 gives the full variable domain: EPEVTQTPSHQVTQMGQEVILRCVPISNHLYFYWYRQILGQKVEFLVSFYNNEISEKSEIFDDQFSVERPDGSNFTLKIRSTKLEDSAMYFCASSEASGWPLSNEQFFGPGTRLTVL.

This CDR3 reads CASSLGDRAADTIYF. CDR3 sequence (DNA): TGTGCCAGCAGCTTAGGGGACAGGGCTGCGGACACCATATATTTT. The rearrangement uses TRBV7-6 and TRBJ1-3; 9 positions match TRBD1. Trimming removed 1 base from V and 8 bases from J; junction bases left unmatched: 6. Germline loops: CDR1 SGHVS, CDR2 FNYEAQ. The CDR3 is 15 amino acids.

The V and J genes are TRBV10-2 and TRBJ2-2, with D hard to call. CDR3 length equals 13 residues. CDR1 and CDR2 (germline): WSHSY, SAAADI. V was cut by 8 bases and J by 5 bases, with 12 bases left in between. The CDR3 spells CASHVLGTGELFF. CDR3 nucleotide sequence: TGCGCCAGCCACGTCCTAGGAACCGGGGAGCTGTTTTTT.

The V gene is TRBV20-1, the J gene TRBJ2-5; D not certain. CDR1 is DFQATT and CDR2 is SNEGSKA in the germline V gene (reference sequence). V shed 8 bases and J shed 5 bases, with 12 bases lying between them. The CDR3 length is 11 residues. The CDR3 DNA is TGCAGTCTCTCGCGGCGCGAGACCCAGTACTTC. Amino acids: CSLSRRETQYF.

The chain combines TRBV19 with TRBJ1-2; 7 positions match TRBD1. The CDR3 consists of 16 residues. From germline, CDR1 is LNHDA and CDR2 SQIVND (reference sequence). Trimming took 4 bases from V and 4 from J; bases not matched to a gene: 12. The CDR3 region is CASSTPGQRDGYGYTF. The CDR3 DNA reads as TGTGCCAGTAGTACTCCGGGACAGCGTGACGGCTATGGCTACACCTTC.

This chain uses TRBV11-2 with TRBJ1-2; 8 bases line up with TRBD1. CDR1 and CDR2 (germline): SGHAT, FQNNGV. This CDR3 has 14 amino acids. V was clipped by 0 bases and J by 8 bases; unmatched bases: 5. As DNA, the CDR3 is TGTGCCAGCAGCTTAGAGAGGACAGGGTCCGGCTACACCTTC. This codes for CASSLERTGSGYTF.

The chain uses TRBV29-1 and TRBJ2-7; 11 bases are a match to TRBD1. Germline CDR1 SQVTM, CDR2 ANQGSEA. CDR3 length: 12 residues. CDR3 sequence (DNA): TGCAGTGGACAGGGGGCGGACAACGAGCAGTACTTC. The encoded protein is CSGQGADNEQYF.

J is TRBJ1-2 and V is TRBV5-1; 11 positions agree with TRBD1. The CDR3 runs 14 residues. With 4 bases clipped from V and 6 bases from J, the junction kept 5 bases outside the gene matches. CDR1 and CDR2 (germline): SGHRS, YFSETQ. For the CDR3, the DNA is TGCGCCAGCAGCCAGGACAGGGGGCGCGATGGCTACACCTTC. Its protein product is CASSQDRGRDGYTF.

The chain employs TRBV5-6 and TRBJ2-2; TRBD2 might be the D (6 bases). CDR1 is SGHDT, CDR2 YYEEEE, per germline. This CDR3 region has 18 residues. Trimming stripped 4 bases from V and 6 bases from J, with 25 bases between. CDR3 region: CASSRSPPGLNFAGELFF. CDR3 in DNA: TGTGCCAGCAGCCGTTCACCCCCGGGACTGAACTTCGCCGGGGAGCTGTTTTTT.

The rearrangement links TRBV30 to TRBJ2-1, with D perhaps matching TRBD2 (6 bases). V was pared by 2 bases and J by 2 bases, with 10 bases between. This CDR3 contains 14 residues. Germline CDR1 reads GTSNPN; CDR2 reads SVGIG (reference sequence). The CDR3 sequence: CAWSSGLTYNEQFF. The CDR3 coding sequence is TGTGCCTGGAGTTCGGGACTCACCTACAATGAGCAGTTCTTC.

The CDR3, as DNA: TGCAGCGTTGGAGGGAACTATGGCTACACCTTC. Amino acid sequence: CSVGGNYGYTF. This rearrangement joins TRBV29-1 to TRBJ1-2; D is uncertain. Trimming removed 4 bases from V and 2 bases from J, with 5 bases in between. The CDR3 covers 11 residues. Germline assignment: CDR1 SQVTM and CDR2 ANQGSEA.

The rearrangement uses TRBV29-1 and TRBJ1-1; D uncertain. This CDR3 has 17 amino acids. Per the germline V gene, CDR1 is SQVTM and CDR2 is ANQGSEA. Deletions cut 4 bases from V and 0 bases from J, with 21 bases between. The CDR3 reads CSVVVPGTSSLNTEAFF. CDR3 bases: TGCAGCGTTGTCGTTCCTGGCACGTCATCTTTGAACACTGAAGCTTTCTTT.

The chain combines TRBV30 with TRBJ2-2; a possible D gene is TRBD2 (5 bases). CDR3 size: 17 residues. Trimming stripped 0 bases from V and 5 bases from J, with 19 bases between. Germline lookup yields CDR1 GTSNPN and CDR2 SVGIG (reference sequence). The CDR3 region is CAWSVHSLRVLTGELFF. The CDR3 DNA reads TGTGCCTGGAGTGTCCACTCACTGAGGGTCCTAACCGGGGAGCTGTTTTTT. Full variable domain (outside the CDR3, taken from reference TRBV30 and TRBJ2-2): SQTIHQWPATLVQPVGSPLSLECTVEGTSNPNLYWYRQAAGRGLQLLFYSVGIGQISSEVPQNLSASRPQDRQFILSSKKLLLSDSGFYLCAWSVHSLRVLTGELFFGEGSRLTVL.